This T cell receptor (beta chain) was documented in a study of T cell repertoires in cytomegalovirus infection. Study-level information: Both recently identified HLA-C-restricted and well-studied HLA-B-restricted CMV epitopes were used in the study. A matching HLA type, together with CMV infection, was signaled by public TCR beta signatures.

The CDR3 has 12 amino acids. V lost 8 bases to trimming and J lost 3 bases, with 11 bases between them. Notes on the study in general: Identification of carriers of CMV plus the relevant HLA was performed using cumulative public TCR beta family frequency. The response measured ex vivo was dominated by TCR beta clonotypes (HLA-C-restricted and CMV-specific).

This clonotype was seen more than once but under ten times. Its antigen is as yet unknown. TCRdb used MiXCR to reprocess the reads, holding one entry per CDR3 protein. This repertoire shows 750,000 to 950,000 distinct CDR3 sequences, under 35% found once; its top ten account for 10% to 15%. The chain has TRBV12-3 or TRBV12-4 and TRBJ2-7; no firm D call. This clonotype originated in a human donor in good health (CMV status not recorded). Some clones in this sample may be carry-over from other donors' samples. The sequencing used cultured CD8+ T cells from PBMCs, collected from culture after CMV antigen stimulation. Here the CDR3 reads CASSKAFYEQYF. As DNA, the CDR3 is TGTGCCAGCTCGAAGGCCTTCTACGAGCAGTACTTC.